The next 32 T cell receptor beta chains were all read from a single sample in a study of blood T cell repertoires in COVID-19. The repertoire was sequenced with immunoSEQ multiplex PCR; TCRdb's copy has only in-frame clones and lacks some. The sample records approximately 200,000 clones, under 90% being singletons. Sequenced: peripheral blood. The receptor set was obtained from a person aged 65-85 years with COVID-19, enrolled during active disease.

CDR3 bases: TGTGCCAGCTCACCACCCGGGAGCTCCTACAATGAGCAGTTCTTC. This codes for CASSPPGSSYNEQFF. The J gene is TRBJ2-1, the V gene TRBV18; D may be TRBD2 (6 bases). In germline, CDR1 is KGHSH, CDR2 LQKENI. The CDR3 is 15 amino acids. With 0 bases removed from V and 0 bases from J, the gap between germline ends came to 6 bases.

The CDR3 nucleotides read TGCGCCAGCAGCCAAGCTTCTAAACTGTTTTTT. This encodes CASSQASKLFF. The chain combines TRBV4-1 with TRBJ1-4; D gene unclear. V shed 1 base and J shed 11 bases, with 5 bases lying between them. Per the germline V gene, CDR1 is MGHRA and CDR2 is YSYEKL. The CDR3 contains 11 residues.

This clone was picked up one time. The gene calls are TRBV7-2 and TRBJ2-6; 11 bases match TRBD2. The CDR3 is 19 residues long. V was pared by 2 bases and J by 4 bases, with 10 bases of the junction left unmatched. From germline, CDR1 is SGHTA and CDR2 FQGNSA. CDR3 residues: CASSLRGLAGGVGANVLTF. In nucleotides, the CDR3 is TGTGCCAGCAGCTTACGAGGCCTAGCGGGAGGCGTGGGGGCCAACGTCCTGACTTTC.

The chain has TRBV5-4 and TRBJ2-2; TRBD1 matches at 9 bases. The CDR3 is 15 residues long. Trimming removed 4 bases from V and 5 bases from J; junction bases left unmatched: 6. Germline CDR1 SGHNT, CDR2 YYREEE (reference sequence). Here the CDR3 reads CASSTAGTGTGELFF. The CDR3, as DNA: TGTGCCAGCAGCACGGCCGGGACAGGGACCGGGGAGCTGTTTTTT.

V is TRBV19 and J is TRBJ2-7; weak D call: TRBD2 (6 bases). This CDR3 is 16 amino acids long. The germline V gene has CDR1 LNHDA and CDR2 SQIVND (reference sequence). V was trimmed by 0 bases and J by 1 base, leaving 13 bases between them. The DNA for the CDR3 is TGTGCCAGTAGTATAGATCACGGGGGACCTTCCTACGAGCAGTACTTC. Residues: CASSIDHGGPSYEQYF.

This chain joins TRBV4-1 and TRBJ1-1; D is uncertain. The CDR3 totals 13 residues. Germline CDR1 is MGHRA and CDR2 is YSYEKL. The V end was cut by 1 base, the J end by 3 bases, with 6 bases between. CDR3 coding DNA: TGCGCCAGCAGCCAAGCAGCGTACACTGAAGCTTTCTTT. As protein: CASSQAAYTEAFF.

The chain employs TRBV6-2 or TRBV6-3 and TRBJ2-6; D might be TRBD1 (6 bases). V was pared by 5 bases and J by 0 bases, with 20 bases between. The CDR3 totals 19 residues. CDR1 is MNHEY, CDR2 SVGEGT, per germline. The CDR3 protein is CASSAFGQLVVSGANVLTF. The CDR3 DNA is TGTGCCAGCAGTGCTTTCGGACAGCTTGTAGTCTCTGGGGCCAACGTCCTGACTTTC.

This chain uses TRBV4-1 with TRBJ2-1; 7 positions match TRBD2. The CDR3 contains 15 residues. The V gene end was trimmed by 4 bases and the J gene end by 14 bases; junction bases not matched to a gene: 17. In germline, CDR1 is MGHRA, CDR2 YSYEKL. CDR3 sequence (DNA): TGCGCCAGCAGCCTCTCTCAGGCAGAGCAGCGGGGAAAGTTCTTC. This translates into CASSLSQAEQRGKFF.

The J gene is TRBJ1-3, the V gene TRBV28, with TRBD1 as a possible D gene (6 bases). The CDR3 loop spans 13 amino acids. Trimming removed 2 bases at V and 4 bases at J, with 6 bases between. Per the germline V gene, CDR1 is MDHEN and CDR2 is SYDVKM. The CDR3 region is CASSLDRGNTIYF. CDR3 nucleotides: TGTGCCAGCAGTTTAGACAGGGGAAACACCATATATTTT. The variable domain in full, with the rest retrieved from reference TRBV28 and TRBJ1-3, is DVKVTQSSRYLVKRTGEKVFLECVQDMDHENMFWYRQDPGLGLRLIYFSYDVKMKEKGDIPEGYSVSREKKERFSLILESASTNQTSMYLCASSLDRGNTIYFGEGSWLTVV.

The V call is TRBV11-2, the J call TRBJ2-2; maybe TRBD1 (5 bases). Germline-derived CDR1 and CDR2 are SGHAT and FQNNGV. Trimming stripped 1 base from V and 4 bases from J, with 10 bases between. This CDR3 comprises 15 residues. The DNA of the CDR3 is TGTGCCAGCAGCTTAGTAGCAGGGCCCACCGGGGAGCTGTTTTTT. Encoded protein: CASSLVAGPTGELFF.

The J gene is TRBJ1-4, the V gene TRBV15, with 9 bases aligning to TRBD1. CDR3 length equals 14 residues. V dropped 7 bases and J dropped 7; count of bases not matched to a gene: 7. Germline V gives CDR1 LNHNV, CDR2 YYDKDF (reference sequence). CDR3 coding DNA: TGTGCCACCAACAGGGGGCGAGGGGGTGAAAAACTGTTTTTT. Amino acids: CATNRGRGGEKLFF.

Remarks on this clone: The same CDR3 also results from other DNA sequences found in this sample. CDR3 DNA sequence: TGTGCCAGCAGCCCGCCCACCCTAGCGGGCGGGGAGCTGTTTTTT. Translated, it gives CASSPPTLAGGELFF. The chain is built from TRBV5-4 and TRBJ2-2; 8 bases match TRBD2. The CDR3 sequence is 15 residues long. V lost 4 bases to trimming and J lost 7 bases; unmatched junction nucleotides: 9. Looked up from germline, CDR1 is SGHNT and CDR2 is YYREEE (reference sequence).

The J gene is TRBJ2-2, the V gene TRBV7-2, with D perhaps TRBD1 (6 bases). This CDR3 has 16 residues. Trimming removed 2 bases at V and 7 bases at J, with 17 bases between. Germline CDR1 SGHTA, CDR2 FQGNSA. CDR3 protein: CASSLNPRGSDGELFF. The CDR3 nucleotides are TGTGCCAGCAGCTTAAACCCCAGGGGTTCAGACGGGGAGCTGTTTTTT. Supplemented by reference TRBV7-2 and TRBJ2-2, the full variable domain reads GAGVSQSPSNKVTEKGKDVELRCDPISGHTALYWYRQSLGQGLEFLIYFQGNSAPDKSGLPSDRFSAERTGGSVSTLTIQRTQQEDSAVYLCASSLNPRGSDGELFFGEGSRLTVL.

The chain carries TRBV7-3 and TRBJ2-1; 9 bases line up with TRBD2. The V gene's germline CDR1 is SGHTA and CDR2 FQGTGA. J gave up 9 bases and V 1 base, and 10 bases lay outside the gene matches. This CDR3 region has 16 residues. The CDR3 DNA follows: TGTGCCAGCAGCTTAATGTCAGCGGGAGGTGGTGGTGAGCAGTTCTTC. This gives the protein CASSLMSAGGGGEQFF.

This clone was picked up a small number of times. Written as DNA, the CDR3 is TGTGCCAGTTCGACAGGGGAGGAACGGTATGGCTACACCTTC. This translates into CASSTGEERYGYTF. This chain uses TRBV19 with TRBJ1-2; 8 bases fit TRBD1. This CDR3 region has 14 residues. Trimming removed 8 bases from V and 5 bases from J; junction bases left unmatched: 10. Looked up from germline, CDR1 is LNHDA and CDR2 is SQIVND (reference sequence).

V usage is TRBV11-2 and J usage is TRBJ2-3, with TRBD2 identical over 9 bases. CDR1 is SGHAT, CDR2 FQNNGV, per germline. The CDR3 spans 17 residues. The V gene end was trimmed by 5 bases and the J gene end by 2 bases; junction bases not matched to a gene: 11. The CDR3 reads CASSPRRGGRVTDTQYF. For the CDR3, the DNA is TGTGCCAGCAGCCCAAGGAGGGGCGGGAGGGTCACAGATACGCAGTATTTT.

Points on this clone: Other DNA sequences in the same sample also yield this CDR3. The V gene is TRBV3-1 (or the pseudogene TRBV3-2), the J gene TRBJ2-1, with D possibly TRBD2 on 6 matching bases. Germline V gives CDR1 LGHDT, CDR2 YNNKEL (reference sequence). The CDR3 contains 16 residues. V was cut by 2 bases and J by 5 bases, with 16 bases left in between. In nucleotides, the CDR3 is TGTGCCAGCAGCCAAATAGCAGGAGGGCTCAACAATGAGCAGTTCTTC. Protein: CASSQIAGGLNNEQFF.

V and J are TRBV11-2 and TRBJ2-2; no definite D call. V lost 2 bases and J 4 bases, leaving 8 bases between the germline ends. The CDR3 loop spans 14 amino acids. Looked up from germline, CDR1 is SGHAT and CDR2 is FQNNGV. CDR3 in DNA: TGTGCCAGCAGCTTAAGTGTCGGCACCGGGGAGCTGTTTTTT. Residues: CASSLSVGTGELFF. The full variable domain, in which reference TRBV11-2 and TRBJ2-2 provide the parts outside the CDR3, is EAGVAQSPRYKIIEKRQSVAFWCNPISGHATLYWYQQILGQGPKLLIQFQNNGVVDDSQLPKDRFSAERLKGVDSTLKIQPAKLEDSAVYLCASSLSVGTGELFFGEGSRLTVL.

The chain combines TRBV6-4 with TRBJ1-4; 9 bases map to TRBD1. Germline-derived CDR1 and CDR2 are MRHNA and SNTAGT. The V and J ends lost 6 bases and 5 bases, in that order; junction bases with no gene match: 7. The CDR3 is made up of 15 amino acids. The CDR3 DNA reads TGTGCCAGCAGGCGGAACGGACAGGGGAATGAAAAACTGTTTTTT. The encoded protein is CASRRNGQGNEKLFF.

In DNA, the CDR3 is TGTGCCAGCAGCTACCTTAGGAGGTACGATACGCAGTATTTT. Protein sequence: CASSYLRRYDTQYF. This chain joins TRBV7-2 and TRBJ2-3; TRBD2 is a possible D gene (5 bases). The CDR3 contains 14 residues. Trimming took 4 bases from V and 6 from J, leaving 14 bases between them. CDR1 is SGHTA, CDR2 FQGNSA, per germline.

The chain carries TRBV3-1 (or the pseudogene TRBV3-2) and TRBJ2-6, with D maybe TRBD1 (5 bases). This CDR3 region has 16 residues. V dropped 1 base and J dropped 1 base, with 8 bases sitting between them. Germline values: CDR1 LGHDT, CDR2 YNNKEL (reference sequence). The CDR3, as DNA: TGTGCCAGCAGCCAAGCCACAGGTTCTGGGGCCAACGTCCTGACTTTC. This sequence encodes CASSQATGSGANVLTF.

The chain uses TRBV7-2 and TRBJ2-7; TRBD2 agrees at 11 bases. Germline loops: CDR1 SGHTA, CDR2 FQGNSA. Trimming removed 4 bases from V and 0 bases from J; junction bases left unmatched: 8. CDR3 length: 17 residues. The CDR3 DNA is TGTGCCAGCAGCTGGGCTAGCGGGGGGCGGAGCTCCTACGAGCAGTACTTC. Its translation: CASSWASGGRSSYEQYF.

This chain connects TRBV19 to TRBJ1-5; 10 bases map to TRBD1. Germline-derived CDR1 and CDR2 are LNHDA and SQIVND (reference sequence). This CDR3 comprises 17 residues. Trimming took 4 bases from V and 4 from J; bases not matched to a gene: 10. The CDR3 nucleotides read TGTGCCAGTAGTAGGTCGGGGACAGGGGATTCAAATCAGCCCCAGCATTTT. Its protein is CASSRSGTGDSNQPQHF.

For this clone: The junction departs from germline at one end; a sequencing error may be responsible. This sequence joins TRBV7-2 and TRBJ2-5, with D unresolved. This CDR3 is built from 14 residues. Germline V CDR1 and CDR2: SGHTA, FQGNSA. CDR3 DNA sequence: TGTGCCAGCAGCCCTCAACTATCCCAAGGGACCCAGTACTTC. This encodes CASSPQLSQGTQYF.

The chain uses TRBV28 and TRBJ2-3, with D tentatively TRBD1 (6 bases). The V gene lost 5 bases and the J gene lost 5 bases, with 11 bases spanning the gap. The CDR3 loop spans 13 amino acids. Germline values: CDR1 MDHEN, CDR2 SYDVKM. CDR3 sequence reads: CASSPQGQDTQYF. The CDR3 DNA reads TGTGCCAGCAGTCCTCAGGGGCAAGATACGCAGTATTTT.

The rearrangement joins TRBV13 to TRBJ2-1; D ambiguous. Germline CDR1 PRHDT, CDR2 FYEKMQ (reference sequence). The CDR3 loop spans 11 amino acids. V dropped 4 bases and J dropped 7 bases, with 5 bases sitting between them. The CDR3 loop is CASSSRNEQFF. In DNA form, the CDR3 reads TGTGCCAGCAGCTCGAGGAATGAGCAGTTCTTC.

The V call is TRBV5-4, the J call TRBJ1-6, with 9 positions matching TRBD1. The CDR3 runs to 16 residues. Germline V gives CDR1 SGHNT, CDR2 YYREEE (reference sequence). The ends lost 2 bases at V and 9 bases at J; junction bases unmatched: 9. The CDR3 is CASSFLQGAPGSPLHF. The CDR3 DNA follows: TGTGCCAGCAGCTTCTTACAGGGGGCCCCGGGTTCACCCCTCCACTTT.

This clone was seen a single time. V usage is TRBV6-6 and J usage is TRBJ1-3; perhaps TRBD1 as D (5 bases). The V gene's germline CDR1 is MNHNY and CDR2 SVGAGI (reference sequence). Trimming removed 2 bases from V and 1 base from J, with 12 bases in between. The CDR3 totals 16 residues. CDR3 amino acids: CASSYGGDVSGNTIYF. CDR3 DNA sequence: TGTGCCAGCAGTTACGGGGGGGATGTGTCTGGAAACACCATATATTTT.

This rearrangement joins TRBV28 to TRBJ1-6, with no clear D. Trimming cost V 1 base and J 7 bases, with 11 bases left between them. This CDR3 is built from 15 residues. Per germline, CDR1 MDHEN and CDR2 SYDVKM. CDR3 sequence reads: CASSLSVGGNSPLHF. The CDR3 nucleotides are TGTGCCAGCAGTTTATCGGTCGGAGGGAATTCACCCCTCCACTTT.

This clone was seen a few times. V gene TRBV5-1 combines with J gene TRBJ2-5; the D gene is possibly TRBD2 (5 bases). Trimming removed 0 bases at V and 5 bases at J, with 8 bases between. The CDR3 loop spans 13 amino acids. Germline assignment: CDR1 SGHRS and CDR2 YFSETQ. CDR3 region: CASSLALGETQYF. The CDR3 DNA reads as TGCGCCAGCAGCTTGGCACTAGGGGAGACCCAGTACTTC.

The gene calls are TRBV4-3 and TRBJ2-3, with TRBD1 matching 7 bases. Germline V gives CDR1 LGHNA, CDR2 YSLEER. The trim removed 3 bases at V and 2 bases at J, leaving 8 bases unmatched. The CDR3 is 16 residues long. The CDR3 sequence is CASSQDRTDPTDTQYF. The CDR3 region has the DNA TGCGCCAGCAGCCAGGACAGGACAGACCCCACAGATACGCAGTATTTT.

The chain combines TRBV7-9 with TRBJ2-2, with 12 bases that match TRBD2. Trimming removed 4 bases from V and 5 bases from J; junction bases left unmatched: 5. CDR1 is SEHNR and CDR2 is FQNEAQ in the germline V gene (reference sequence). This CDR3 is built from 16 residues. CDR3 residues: CASSWRTSGKTGELFF. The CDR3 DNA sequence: TGTGCCAGCAGCTGGAGGACTAGCGGGAAAACCGGGGAGCTGTTTTTT.